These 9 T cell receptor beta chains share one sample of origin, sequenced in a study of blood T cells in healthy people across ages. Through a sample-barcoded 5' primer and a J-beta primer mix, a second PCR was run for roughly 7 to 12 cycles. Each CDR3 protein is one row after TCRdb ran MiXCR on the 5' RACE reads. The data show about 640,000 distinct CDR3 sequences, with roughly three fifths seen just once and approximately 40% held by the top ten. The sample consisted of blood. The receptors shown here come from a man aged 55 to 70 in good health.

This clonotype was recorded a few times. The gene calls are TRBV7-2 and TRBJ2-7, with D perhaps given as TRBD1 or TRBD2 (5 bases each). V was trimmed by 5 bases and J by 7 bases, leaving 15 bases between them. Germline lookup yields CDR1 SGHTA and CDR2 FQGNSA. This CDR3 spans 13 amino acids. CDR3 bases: TGTGCCAGCAGCCCCCAAAGGGGCGGGGAGCAGTACTTC. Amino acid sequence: CASSPQRGGEQYF.

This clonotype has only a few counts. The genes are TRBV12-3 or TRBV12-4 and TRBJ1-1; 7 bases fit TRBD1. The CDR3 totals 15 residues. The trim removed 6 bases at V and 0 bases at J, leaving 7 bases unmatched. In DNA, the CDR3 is TGTGCCAGCAGGGGAGGACAGGCCATGAACACTGAAGCTTTCTTT. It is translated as CASRGGQAMNTEAFF.

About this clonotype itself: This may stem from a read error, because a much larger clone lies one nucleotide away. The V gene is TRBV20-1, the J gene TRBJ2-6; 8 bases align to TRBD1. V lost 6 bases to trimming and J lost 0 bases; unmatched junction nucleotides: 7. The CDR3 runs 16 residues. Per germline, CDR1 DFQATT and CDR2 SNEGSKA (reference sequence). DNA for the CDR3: TGCAGTGCAGACAGGGGCGCCTGCTCTGGGGCCAACGTCCTGACTTTC. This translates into CSADRGACSGANVLTF.

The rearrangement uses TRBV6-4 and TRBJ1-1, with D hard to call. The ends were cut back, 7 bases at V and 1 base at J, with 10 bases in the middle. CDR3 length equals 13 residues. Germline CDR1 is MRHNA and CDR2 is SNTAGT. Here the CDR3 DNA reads TGTGCCAGCAATACGACCGAGAACACTGAAGCTTTCTTT. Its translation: CASNTTENTEAFF.

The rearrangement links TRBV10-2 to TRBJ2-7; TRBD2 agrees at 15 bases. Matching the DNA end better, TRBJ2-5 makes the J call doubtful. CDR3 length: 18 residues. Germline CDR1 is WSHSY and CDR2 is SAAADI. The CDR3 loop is CASSEGTSGGTRWETQYF. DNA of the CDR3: TGCGCCAGCAGTGAGGGGACTAGCGGGGGGACGAGGTGGGAGACCCAGTACTTC.

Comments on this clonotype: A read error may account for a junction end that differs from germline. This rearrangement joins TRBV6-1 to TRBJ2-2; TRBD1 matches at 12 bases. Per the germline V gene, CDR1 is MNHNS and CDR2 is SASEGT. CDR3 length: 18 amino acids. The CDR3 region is CASREGGTGGIWTGELFF. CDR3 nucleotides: TGTGCCAGCAGAGAAGGGGGGACAGGGGGCATATGGACCGGGGAGCTGTTTTTT.

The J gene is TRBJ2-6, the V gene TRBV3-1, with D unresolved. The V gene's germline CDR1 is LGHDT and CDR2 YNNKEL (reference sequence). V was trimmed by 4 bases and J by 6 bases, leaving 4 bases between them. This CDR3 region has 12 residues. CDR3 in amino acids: CASSLTANVLTF. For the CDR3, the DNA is TGTGCCAGCAGCCTGACGGCCAACGTCCTGACTTTC.

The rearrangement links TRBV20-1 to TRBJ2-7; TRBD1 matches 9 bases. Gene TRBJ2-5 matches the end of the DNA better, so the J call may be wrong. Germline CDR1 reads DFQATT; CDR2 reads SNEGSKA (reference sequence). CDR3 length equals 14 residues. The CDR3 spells CSARGQGGSETQYF. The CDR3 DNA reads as TGCAGTGCTAGAGGACAGGGGGGGTCGGAGACCCAGTACTTC.

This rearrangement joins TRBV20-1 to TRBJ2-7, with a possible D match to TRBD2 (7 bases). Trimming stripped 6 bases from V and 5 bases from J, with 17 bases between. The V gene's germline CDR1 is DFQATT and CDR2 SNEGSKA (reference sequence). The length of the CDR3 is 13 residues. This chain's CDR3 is CSALGEGGHEQYF. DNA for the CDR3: TGCAGTGCCCTAGGGGAGGGGGGCCACGAGCAGTACTTC.